These 11 T cell receptor beta chains originate from one sample sequenced in a study of cytomegalovirus exposure and HLA in healthy donors. Primers: 60 Vbeta forward and 13 Jbeta reverse. Here immunoSEQ multiplex PCR was the method, and the copy in TCRdb shows in-frame clones only, minus some. The data hold roughly 190,000 clones, with 75% to 85% observed a single time. Sequenced sample: PBMCs. The receptors were sampled from a woman between 45 and 60 years old in good health and CMV-seronegative.

The chain links TRBV7-6 to TRBJ2-1; 9 bases are shared with TRBD2. With V trimmed by 7 bases and J by 3 bases, 13 bases remained unmatched. Germline CDR1 SGHVS, CDR2 FNYEAQ. The CDR3 is 17 residues long. CDR3: CASTPPLVAGDYNEQFF. The CDR3 nucleotides read TGTGCCAGCACTCCCCCCCTCGTAGCGGGGGACTACAATGAGCAGTTCTTC.

This clone has just a few counts. This CDR3 is CANSREPGSSYEQYF. The CDR3 DNA reads TGTGCCAACTCCCGCGAGCCAGGTAGCTCCTACGAGCAGTACTTC. J is TRBJ2-7 and V is TRBV18; no firm D call. This CDR3 contains 15 residues. CDR1 is KGHSH and CDR2 is LQKENI in the germline V gene. V lost 10 bases, J lost 0 bases, and 19 bases lay in between.

The chain is built from TRBV7-9 and TRBJ2-7, with 15 bases lining up with TRBD2. The CDR3 totals 15 residues. Germline V lookup: CDR1 SEHNR, CDR2 FQNEAQ (reference sequence). The trim removed 3 bases at V and 5 bases at J, leaving 2 bases unmatched. As DNA, the CDR3 is TGTGCCAGCAGCTTGGGACTAGCGGGAGGTGACGAGCAGTACTTC. This encodes CASSLGLAGGDEQYF.

The rearrangement uses TRBV7-8 and TRBJ1-5; D remains ambiguous. This CDR3 has 14 residues. Germline CDR1 and CDR2: SGHVS and FQNEAQ. V was shortened by 7 bases and J by 6 bases, with 16 bases between the two germline ends. CDR3 DNA: TGTGCCAGCACCCCACGTCGGGTCGGTCAGCCCCAGCATTTT. Amino acids: CASTPRRVGQPQHF.

The V and J genes are TRBV29-1 and TRBJ1-1; D uncertain. CDR1 is SQVTM, CDR2 ANQGSEA, per germline. Trimming cost V 1 base and J 5 bases, with 14 bases left between them. The CDR3 is 14 residues long. The CDR3 region is CSVEGSQLETEAFF. In DNA, the CDR3 is TGCAGCGTTGAAGGGAGCCAATTAGAGACTGAAGCTTTCTTT.

V gene TRBV27 combines with J gene TRBJ1-2, with D uncertain. This CDR3 contains 14 residues. V was cut by 3 bases and J by 7 bases, with 15 bases left in between. The germline CDR1 and CDR2 sequences are MNHEY and SMNVEV (reference sequence). CDR3 in amino acids: CASSFASSGTGYTF. In DNA form, the CDR3 reads TGTGCCAGCAGTTTCGCGTCCTCAGGAACTGGCTACACCTTC.

The V call is TRBV7-2, the J call TRBJ2-3; 13 bases fit TRBD2. Germline-derived CDR1 and CDR2 are SGHTA and FQGNSA. The CDR3 consists of 16 residues. V dropped 5 bases and J dropped 4; count of bases not matched to a gene: 6. This chain's CDR3 is CASSATTSGGPDTQYF. CDR3 sequence (DNA): TGTGCCAGCAGCGCTACGACTAGCGGGGGGCCAGATACGCAGTATTTT.

CDR3 region: CASRPRTGDGYEQYF. As DNA, the CDR3 is TGTGCCAGCAGACCCCGGACAGGGGATGGATACGAGCAGTACTTC. The chain is built from TRBV6-6 and TRBJ2-7; TRBD1 matches 9 bases. J gave up 4 bases and V 6 bases, and 10 bases lay outside the gene matches. Germline V gene data show CDR1 as MNHNY and CDR2 as SVGAGI (reference sequence). There are 15 residues in the CDR3.

V gene TRBV7-9 combines with J gene TRBJ2-7; no definite D call. V lost 1 base and J lost 1, with 14 bases in between. Germline values: CDR1 SEHNR, CDR2 FQNEAQ (reference sequence). This CDR3 contains 16 residues. CDR3 coding DNA: TGTGCCAGCAGCTTAGGCTCGTGGGCCCCGTCCTACGAGCAGTACTTC. It yields the protein CASSLGSWAPSYEQYF.

The rearrangement uses TRBV9 and TRBJ1-6, with a weak D call TRBD1 (6 bases). Germline V lookup: CDR1 SGDLS, CDR2 YYNGEE. The CDR3 is made up of 14 amino acids. Trimming took off 4 bases at V and 7 bases at J, with 12 bases between the two ends. CDR3: CASSFRDKNSPLHF. CDR3 DNA sequence: TGTGCCAGCAGCTTCCGGGACAAAAATTCACCCCTCCACTTT.

The CDR3 DNA is TGCGCCAGCAGCCGCGAGCCAGGGGAAAACATTCAGTACTTC. This encodes CASSREPGENIQYF. The genes are TRBV4-1 and TRBJ2-4; perhaps TRBD1 as D (6 bases). Trimming shortened V by 4 bases and J by 5 bases, and 12 bases separated the two germline ends. This CDR3 region has 14 residues. Germline V gives CDR1 MGHRA, CDR2 YSYEKL.